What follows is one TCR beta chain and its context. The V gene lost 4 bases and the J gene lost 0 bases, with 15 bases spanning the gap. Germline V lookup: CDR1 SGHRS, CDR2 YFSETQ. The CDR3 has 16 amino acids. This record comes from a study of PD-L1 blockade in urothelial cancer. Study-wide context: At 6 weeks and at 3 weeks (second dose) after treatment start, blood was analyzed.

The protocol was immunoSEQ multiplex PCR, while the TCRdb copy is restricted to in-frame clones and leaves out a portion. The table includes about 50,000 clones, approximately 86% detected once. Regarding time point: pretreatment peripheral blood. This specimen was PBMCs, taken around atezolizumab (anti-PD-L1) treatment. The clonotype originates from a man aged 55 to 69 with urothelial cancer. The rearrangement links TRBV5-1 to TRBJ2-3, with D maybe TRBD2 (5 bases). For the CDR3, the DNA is TGCGCCAGCAGCCGAGGGCTGGCGTTTAGCACAGATACGCAGTATTTT. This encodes CASSRGLAFSTDTQYF.